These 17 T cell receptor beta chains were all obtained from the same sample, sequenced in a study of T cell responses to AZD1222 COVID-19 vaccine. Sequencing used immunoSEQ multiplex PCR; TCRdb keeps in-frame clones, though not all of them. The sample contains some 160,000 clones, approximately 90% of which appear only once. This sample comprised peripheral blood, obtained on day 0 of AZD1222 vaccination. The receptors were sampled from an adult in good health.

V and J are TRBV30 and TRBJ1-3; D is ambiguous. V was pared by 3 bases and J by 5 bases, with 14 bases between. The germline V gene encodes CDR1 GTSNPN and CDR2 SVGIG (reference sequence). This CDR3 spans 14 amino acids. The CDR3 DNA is TGTGCCTGGAGGGTCCGATCGGGGAGAAACACCATATATTTT. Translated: CAWRVRSGRNTIYF.

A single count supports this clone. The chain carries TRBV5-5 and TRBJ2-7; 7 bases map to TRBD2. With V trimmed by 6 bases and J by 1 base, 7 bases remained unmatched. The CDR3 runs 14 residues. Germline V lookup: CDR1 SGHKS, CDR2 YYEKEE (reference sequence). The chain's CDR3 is CASMEPGRSYEQYF. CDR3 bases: TGTGCCAGCATGGAACCCGGGAGGTCCTACGAGCAGTACTTC.

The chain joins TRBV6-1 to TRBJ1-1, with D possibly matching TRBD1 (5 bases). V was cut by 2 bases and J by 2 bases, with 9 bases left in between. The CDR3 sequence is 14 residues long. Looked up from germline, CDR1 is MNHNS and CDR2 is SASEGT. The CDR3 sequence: CASSEFRDNTEAFF. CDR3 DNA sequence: TGTGCCAGCAGTGAATTCAGGGATAACACTGAAGCTTTCTTT.

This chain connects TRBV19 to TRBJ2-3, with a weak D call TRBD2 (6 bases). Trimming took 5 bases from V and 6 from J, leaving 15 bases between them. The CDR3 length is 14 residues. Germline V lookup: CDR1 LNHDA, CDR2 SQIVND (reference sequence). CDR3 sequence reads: CASSQTAGTDTQYF. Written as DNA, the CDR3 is TGTGCCAGTAGTCAAACCGCGGGAACCGATACGCAGTATTTT.

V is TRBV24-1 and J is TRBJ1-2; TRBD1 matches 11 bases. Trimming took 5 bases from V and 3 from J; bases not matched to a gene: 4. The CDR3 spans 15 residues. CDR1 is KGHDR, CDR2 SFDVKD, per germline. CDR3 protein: CATSARTGGDYGYTF. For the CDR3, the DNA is TGTGCCACCAGTGCTCGGACAGGGGGCGACTATGGCTACACCTTC.

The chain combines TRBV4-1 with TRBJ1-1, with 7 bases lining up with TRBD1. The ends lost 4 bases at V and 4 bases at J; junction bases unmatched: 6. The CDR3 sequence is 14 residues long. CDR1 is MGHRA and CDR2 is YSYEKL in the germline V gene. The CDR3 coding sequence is TGCGCCAGCAGCCTTCTGGGACAGATCACTGAAGCTTTCTTT. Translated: CASSLLGQITEAFF.

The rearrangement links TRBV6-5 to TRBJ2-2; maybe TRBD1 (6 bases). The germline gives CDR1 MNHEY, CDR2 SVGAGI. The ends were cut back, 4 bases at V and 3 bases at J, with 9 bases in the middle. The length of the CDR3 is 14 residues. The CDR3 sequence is CASSSTGYTGELFF. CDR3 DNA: TGTGCCAGCAGTTCTACAGGGTACACCGGGGAGCTGTTTTTT.

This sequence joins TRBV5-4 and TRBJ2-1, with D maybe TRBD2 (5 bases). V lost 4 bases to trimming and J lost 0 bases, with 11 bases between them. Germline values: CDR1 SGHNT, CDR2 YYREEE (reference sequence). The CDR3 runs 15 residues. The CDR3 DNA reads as TGTGCCAGCAGCGCCCTGGGGAGCTCCTACAATGAGCAGTTCTTC. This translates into CASSALGSSYNEQFF.

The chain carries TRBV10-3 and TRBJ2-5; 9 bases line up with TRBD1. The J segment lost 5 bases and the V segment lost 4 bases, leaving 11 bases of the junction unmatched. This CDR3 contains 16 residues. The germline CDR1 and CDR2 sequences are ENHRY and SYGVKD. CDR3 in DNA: TGTGCCATCAGTGGACGAGGGACAGGGCGCGAGGAGACCCAGTACTTC. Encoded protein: CAISGRGTGREETQYF.

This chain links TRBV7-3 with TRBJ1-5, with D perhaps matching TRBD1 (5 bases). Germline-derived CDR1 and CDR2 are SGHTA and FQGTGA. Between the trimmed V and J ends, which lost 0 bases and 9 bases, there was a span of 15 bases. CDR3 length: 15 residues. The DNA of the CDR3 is TGTGCCAGCAGCTTAACGGGGGGACCCTATTTGCCCCAGCATTTT. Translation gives CASSLTGGPYLPQHF. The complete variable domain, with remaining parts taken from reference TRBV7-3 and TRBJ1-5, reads GAGVSQTPSNKVTEKGKYVELRCDPISGHTALYWYRQSLGQGPEFLIYFQGTGAADDSGLPNDRFFAVRPEGSVSTLKIQRTERGDSAVYLCASSLTGGPYLPQHFGDGTRLSIL.

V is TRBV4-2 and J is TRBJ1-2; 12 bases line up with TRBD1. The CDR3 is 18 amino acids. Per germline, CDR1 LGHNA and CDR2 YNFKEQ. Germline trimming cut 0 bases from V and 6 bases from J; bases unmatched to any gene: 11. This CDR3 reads CASSQDRPGQGAHDGYTF. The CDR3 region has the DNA TGTGCCAGCAGCCAAGACCGCCCGGGACAGGGGGCGCACGATGGCTACACCTTC.

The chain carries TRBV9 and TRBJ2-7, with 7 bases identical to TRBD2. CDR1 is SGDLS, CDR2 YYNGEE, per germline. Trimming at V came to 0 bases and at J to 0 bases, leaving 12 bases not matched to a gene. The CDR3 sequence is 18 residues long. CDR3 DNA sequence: TGTGCCAGCAGCGTAGGGGCCGGGACTATCCAGAGCTCCTACGAGCAGTACTTC. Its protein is CASSVGAGTIQSSYEQYF.

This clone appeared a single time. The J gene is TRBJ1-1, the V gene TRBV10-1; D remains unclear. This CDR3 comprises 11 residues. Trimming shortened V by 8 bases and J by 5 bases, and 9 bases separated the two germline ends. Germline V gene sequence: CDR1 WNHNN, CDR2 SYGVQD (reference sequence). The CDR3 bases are TGCGCCAGCGGGCGGGGAACTGAAGCTTTCTTT. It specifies CASGRGTEAFF.

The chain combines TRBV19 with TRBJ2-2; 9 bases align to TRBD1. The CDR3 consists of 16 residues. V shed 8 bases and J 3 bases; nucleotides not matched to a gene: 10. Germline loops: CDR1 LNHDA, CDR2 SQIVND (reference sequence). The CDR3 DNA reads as TGTGCCAGTGAGAAGAGCCGGGACAGGGACACCGGGGAGCTGTTTTTT. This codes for CASEKSRDRDTGELFF. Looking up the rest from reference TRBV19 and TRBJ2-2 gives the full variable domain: DGGITQSPKYLFRKEGQNVTLSCEQNLNHDAMYWYRQDPGQGLRLIYYSQIVNDFQKGDIAEGYSVSREKKESFPLTVTSAQKNPTAFYLCASEKSRDRDTGELFFGEGSRLTVL.

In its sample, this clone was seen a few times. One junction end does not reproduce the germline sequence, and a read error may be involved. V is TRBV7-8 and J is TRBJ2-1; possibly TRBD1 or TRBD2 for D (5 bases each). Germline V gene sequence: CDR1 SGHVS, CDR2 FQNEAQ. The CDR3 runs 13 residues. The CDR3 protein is CASSTGTYNEQFF. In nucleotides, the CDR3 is TGTGCCAGCAGCACCGGGACCTATAATGAGCAGTTCTTC.

Written as DNA, the CDR3 is TGTGCCAGCATGAGGGCTAGCGGGATTGTTGAGCAGTTCTTC. This translates into CASMRASGIVEQFF. The chain has TRBV6-5 and TRBJ2-1, with 9 bases aligning to TRBD2. The CDR3 is 14 residues long. J lost 9 bases, V lost 7 bases, and 10 bases had no gene match. Germline CDR1 reads MNHEY; CDR2 reads SVGAGI.

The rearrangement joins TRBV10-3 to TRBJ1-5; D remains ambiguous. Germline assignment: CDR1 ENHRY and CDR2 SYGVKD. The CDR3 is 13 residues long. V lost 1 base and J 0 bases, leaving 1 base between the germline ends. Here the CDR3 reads CAISEYSNQPQHF. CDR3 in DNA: TGTGCCATCAGTGAGTATAGCAATCAGCCCCAGCATTTT.